This T cell receptor beta chain was recorded in a study of spatial heterogeneity in lung cancer. Across the whole study: A consistent excess of beta-chain over alpha-chain sequences was detected. Points from the study as a whole: Resection blood, more than follow-up blood, showed ubiquitous expanded tumor TCRs.

Time point noted: sample taken at primary tumor resection. Without sorting, whole RNA was sequenced from tumor, nontumor lung or frozen PBMC. A total of over 70 untreated early-stage non-small cell lung cancer patients served as donors. Every TCR cDNA molecule bore its own unique molecular identifier. TCRdb recomputed calls from the 5' RACE reads with MiXCR, one row per CDR3 protein. The data contain about 26,000 distinct CDR3 sequences, around 13% of them singletons. In germline, CDR1 is MNHEY, CDR2 SMNVEV (reference sequence). The germline V and J ends were trimmed by 4 bases and 1 base, with 18 bases remaining between them. The CDR3 has 17 amino acids. In regard to this clonotype: As yet, its antigen is unknown.

V gene TRBV27 combines with J gene TRBJ2-3; no reliable D call. The sequence derives from a female donor with early-stage non-small cell lung cancer. The sample here was PBMCs, taken at surgery. In DNA form, the CDR3 reads TGTGCCAGCAGTTCTTCCTCCGCAGCGAGCCGCACAGATACGCAGTATTTT. This codes for CASSSSSAASRTDTQYF.